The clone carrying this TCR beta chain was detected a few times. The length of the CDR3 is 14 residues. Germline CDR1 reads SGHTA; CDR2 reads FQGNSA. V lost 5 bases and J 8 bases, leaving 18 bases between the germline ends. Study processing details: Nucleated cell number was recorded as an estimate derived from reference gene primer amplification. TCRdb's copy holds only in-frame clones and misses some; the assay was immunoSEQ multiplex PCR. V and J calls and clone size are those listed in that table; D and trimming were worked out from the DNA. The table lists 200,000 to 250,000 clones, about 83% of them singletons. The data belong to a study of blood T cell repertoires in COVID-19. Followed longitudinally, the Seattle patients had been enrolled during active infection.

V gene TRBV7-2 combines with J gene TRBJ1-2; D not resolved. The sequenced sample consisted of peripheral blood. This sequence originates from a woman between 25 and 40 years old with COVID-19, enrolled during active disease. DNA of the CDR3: TGTGCCAGCAGCGGCCGAGGGTCCCCAGGAGGCTACACCTTC. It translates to CASSGRGSPGGYTF.